The 17 T cell receptor beta chains in this list originate from one sample, sequenced in a study of blood T cell repertoires in COVID-19 (dated by TCRdb to about 2020). Receptors were amplified or captured by the immunoSEQ multiplex PCR assay. TCRdb provides this immuneACCESS table in a form limited to in-frame rearrangements. Some clones are lacking; in checked studies, under half of them reflect an unresolved V gene, and why the rest are absent is not known. The sample table contains under 300,000 clones; only one count was recorded for around 83% of them. In total, the top ten clones hold around 3.3% of the sample. The sequenced sample was peripheral blood. These receptor sequences come from a young woman with acute or convalescent COVID-19.

Written as DNA, the CDR3 is TGTGCCAGCAGCCCACCACAGACTACCTACGAGCAGTACTTC. Residues: CASSPPQTTYEQYF. The chain couples TRBV7-9 to TRBJ2-7; D might be TRBD2 (5 bases). Trimming took off 5 bases at V and 2 bases at J, with 13 bases between the two ends. CDR3 length: 14 amino acids. CDR1 and CDR2 from the germline V gene are SEHNR and FQNEAQ (reference sequence).

This clone occurred a few times. The chain combines TRBV9 with TRBJ1-1; 7 bases line up with TRBD1. V gave up 0 bases and J gave up 1 base; unmatched junction bases: 0. CDR1 is SGDLS and CDR2 is YYNGEE in the germline V gene. CDR3 length: 14 residues. Here the CDR3 DNA reads TGTGCCAGCAGCGTAGGGACAGGGAACACTGAAGCTTTCTTT. This sequence encodes CASSVGTGNTEAFF.

The rearrangement links TRBV28 to TRBJ1-2; a possible D gene is TRBD1 (5 bases). V dropped 3 bases and J dropped 4 bases, with 9 bases sitting between them. Germline CDR1 and CDR2: MDHEN and SYDVKM. The CDR3 is 13 amino acids. CDR3 loop: CASSFQGGYGYTF. As DNA, the CDR3 is TGTGCCAGCAGTTTTCAGGGCGGCTATGGCTACACCTTC.

This chain joins TRBV28 and TRBJ2-7; 10 nucleotides line up with TRBD1. V was pared by 6 bases and J by 3 bases, with 8 bases of the junction left unmatched. This CDR3 spans 15 amino acids. Germline CDR1 MDHEN, CDR2 SYDVKM. The CDR3 sequence is CASSIQGQGIYEQYF. DNA of the CDR3: TGTGCCAGCAGCATCCAGGGACAGGGGATCTACGAGCAGTACTTC.

The chain combines TRBV3-1 (or the pseudogene TRBV3-2) with TRBJ1-2, with 7 nucleotides matching TRBD1. The CDR3 consists of 14 residues. CDR1 is LGHDT, CDR2 YNNKEL, per germline (reference sequence). Trimming at V came to 1 base and at J to 4 bases, leaving 3 bases not matched to a gene. This CDR3 reads CASSQGTGVYGYTF. For the CDR3, the DNA is TGTGCCAGCAGCCAAGGCACAGGGGTCTATGGCTACACCTTC.

V and J are TRBV12-3 or TRBV12-4 and TRBJ2-7; 8 nucleotides agree with TRBD2. The CDR3 has 13 amino acids. Losses at the gene ends were 3 bases for V and 7 bases for J; bases not matched to a gene: 5. The CDR3 bases are TGTGCCAGCAGTTTGCGACCGGGGGGGGAGCAGTACTTC. It translates to CASSLRPGGEQYF.

This rearrangement joins TRBV27 to TRBJ1-1, with TRBD1 as a possible D gene (6 bases). Germline CDR1 is MNHEY and CDR2 is SMNVEV (reference sequence). The germline V and J ends were trimmed by 2 bases and 4 bases, with 11 bases remaining between them. This CDR3 has 14 residues. The CDR3 loop is CASSLKPGVTEAFF. The CDR3 DNA reads as TGTGCCAGCAGTTTAAAGCCAGGGGTCACTGAAGCTTTCTTT.

The CDR3 DNA is TGTGCCAGCAGTACCTGGACTAGCGGGAGGGGAGATACGCAGTATTTT. This encodes CASSTWTSGRGDTQYF. The J gene is TRBJ2-3, the V gene TRBV25-1; 15 nucleotides match TRBD2. The CDR3 loop spans 16 amino acids. Germline V gene data show CDR1 as MGHDK and CDR2 as SYGVNS. V dropped 5 bases and J dropped 5; count of bases not matched to a gene: 5.

The chain uses TRBV7-3 and TRBJ2-2; maybe TRBD1 (6 bases). Germline V gene lookup returns CDR1 SGHTA and CDR2 FQGTGA. This CDR3 region has 12 residues. V dropped 8 bases and J dropped 4 bases, with 8 bases sitting between them. The DNA for the CDR3 is TGTGCCAGCGGACAGTCCACCGGGGAGCTGTTTTTT. It translates to CASGQSTGELFF.

J is TRBJ1-5 and V is TRBV28, with D possibly matching TRBD1 (6 bases). This CDR3 spans 14 amino acids. The germline V gene encodes CDR1 MDHEN and CDR2 SYDVKM. V was pared by 6 bases and J by 4 bases, with 13 bases between. The CDR3 protein is CASRPTGSNQPQHF. The CDR3 DNA sequence: TGTGCCAGCAGGCCTACAGGGTCAAATCAGCCCCAGCATTTT. The full variable domain, its missing parts supplied by reference TRBV28 and TRBJ1-5, is DVKVTQSSRYLVKRTGEKVFLECVQDMDHENMFWYRQDPGLGLRLIYFSYDVKMKEKGDIPEGYSVSREKKERFSLILESASTNQTSMYLCASRPTGSNQPQHFGDGTRLSIL.

The chain joins TRBV12-5 to TRBJ2-1, with D possibly being TRBD2 (5 bases). This CDR3 is built from 15 residues. V gave up 1 base and J gave up 8 bases, with 15 bases separating them. Looked up from germline, CDR1 is LGHNT and CDR2 is FRNRAP. The CDR3 DNA reads TGTGCTAGTGGTTTGGGGCGGGCCTCGTTCGATGAGCAGTTCTTC. Translated: CASGLGRASFDEQFF. The whole variable domain, remainder taken from reference TRBV12-5 and TRBJ2-1, is DARVTQTPRHKVTEMGQEVTMRCQPILGHNTVFWYRQTMMQGLELLAYFRNRAPLDDSGMPKDRFSAEMPDATLATLKIQPSEPRDSAVYFCASGLGRASFDEQFFGPGTRLTVL.

The genes are TRBV14 and TRBJ1-4; TRBD1 is a possible D gene (5 bases). CDR3 length: 15 amino acids. Trimming stripped 4 bases from V and 8 bases from J, with 17 bases between. Germline lookup yields CDR1 SGHDN and CDR2 FVKESK. The CDR3 sequence is CASSPRTHTGEKLFF. DNA of the CDR3: TGTGCCAGCAGCCCCCGGACACACACCGGGGAAAAACTGTTTTTT.

The chain recombines TRBV30 with TRBJ2-7; 8 nucleotides agree with TRBD2. V dropped 0 bases and J dropped 5; count of bases not matched to a gene: 12. The CDR3 runs to 16 residues. The germline CDR1 and CDR2 sequences are GTSNPN and SVGIG (reference sequence). This chain's CDR3 is CAWSVLASGRRDEQYF. The CDR3 region has the DNA TGTGCCTGGAGTGTATTGGCTAGCGGGCGTCGGGACGAGCAGTACTTC. The full variable domain, in which reference TRBV30 and TRBJ2-7 provide the parts outside the CDR3, is SQTIHQWPATLVQPVGSPLSLECTVEGTSNPNLYWYRQAAGRGLQLLFYSVGIGQISSEVPQNLSASRPQDRQFILSSKKLLLSDSGFYLCAWSVLASGRRDEQYFGPGTRLTVT.

This sequence joins TRBV2 and TRBJ2-1; 8 bases fit TRBD1. Unmatched junction bases numbered 6, after V lost 6 bases and J lost 2 bases. This CDR3 is 15 amino acids long. The V gene's germline CDR1 is SNHLY and CDR2 FYNNEI. CDR3 residues: CASRGDRGPYNEQFF. CDR3 DNA sequence: TGTGCCAGCAGGGGTGACAGGGGCCCCTACAATGAGCAGTTCTTC.

The chain links TRBV7-2 to TRBJ1-6; tentative D call: TRBD1 (5 bases). Trimming left V 4 bases short and J 7 bases short, with 14 bases between. The CDR3 is made up of 15 amino acids. Looked up from germline, CDR1 is SGHTA and CDR2 is FQGNSA. CDR3 nucleotide sequence: TGTGCCAGCAGCTCCACCCGACAGATCAATTCACCCCTCCACTTT. Translated, it gives CASSSTRQINSPLHF.

The V call is TRBV25-1, the J call TRBJ2-1; the D gene is possibly TRBD2 (6 bases). CDR3 length: 16 amino acids. The V gene lost 3 bases and the J gene lost 0 bases, with 12 bases spanning the gap. The germline V gene has CDR1 MGHDK and CDR2 SYGVNS. The CDR3 protein is CASSDPGLSSYNEQFF. CDR3 coding DNA: TGTGCCAGCAGTGACCCGGGACTGAGCTCCTACAATGAGCAGTTCTTC.

The genes are TRBV29-1 and TRBJ2-7, with TRBD1 matching over 7 bases. With V trimmed by 0 bases and J by 4 bases, 6 bases remained unmatched. The germline CDR1 and CDR2 sequences are SQVTM and ANQGSEA. This CDR3 contains 14 residues. Here the CDR3 reads CSVEEGQERYEQYF. The CDR3 region has the DNA TGCAGCGTTGAAGAAGGACAGGAGAGATACGAGCAGTACTTC.